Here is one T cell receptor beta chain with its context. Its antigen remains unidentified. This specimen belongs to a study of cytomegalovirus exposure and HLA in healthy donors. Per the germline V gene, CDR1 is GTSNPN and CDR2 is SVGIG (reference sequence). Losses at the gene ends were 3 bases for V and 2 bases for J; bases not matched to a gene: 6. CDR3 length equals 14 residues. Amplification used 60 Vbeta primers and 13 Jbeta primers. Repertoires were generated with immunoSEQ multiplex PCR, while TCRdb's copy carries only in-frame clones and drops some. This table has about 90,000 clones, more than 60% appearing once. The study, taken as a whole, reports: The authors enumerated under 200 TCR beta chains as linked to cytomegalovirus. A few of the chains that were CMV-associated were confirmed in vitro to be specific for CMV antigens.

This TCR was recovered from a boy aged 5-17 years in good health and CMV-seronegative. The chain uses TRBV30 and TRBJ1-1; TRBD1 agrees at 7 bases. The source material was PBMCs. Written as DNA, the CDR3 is TGTGCCTGGAGCTCAGGGGGTGGAAACACTGAAGCTTTCTTT. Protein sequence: CAWSSGGGNTEAFF.